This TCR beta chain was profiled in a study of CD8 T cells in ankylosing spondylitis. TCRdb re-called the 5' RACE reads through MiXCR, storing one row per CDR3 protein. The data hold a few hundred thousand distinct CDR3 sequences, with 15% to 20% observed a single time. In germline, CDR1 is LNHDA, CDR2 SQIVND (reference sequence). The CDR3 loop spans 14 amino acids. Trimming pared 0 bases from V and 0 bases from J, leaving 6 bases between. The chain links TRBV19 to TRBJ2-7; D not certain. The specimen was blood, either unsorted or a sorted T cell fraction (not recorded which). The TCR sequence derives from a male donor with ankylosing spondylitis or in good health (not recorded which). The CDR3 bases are TGTGCCAGTAGTATAGAACCCGGCTCCTACGAGCAGTACTTC. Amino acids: CASSIEPGSYEQYF.